A single count supports the clone carrying this T cell receptor (beta chain). What it recognizes is unknown. The sample is drawn from a study of T cell responses to AZD1222 COVID-19 vaccine. The wider study: Second-dose intervals near 4 or 12 weeks were combined. Study results and limitations: At baseline, just five to seven AZD1222 recipients tested seropositive. Per reports, nearly half of all spike-specific TCRs target regions that are unmutated in variants.

Sequencing was performed with immunoSEQ multiplex PCR; in TCRdb, only in-frame clones are kept and a portion is missing. The table has 150,000 or so clones, roughly 92% seen once. V was clipped by 0 bases and J by 5 bases, with 13 bases between them. In germline, CDR1 is GTSNPN, CDR2 SVGIG (reference sequence). The CDR3 is made up of 14 amino acids. The source is an adult in good health. The sequences come from peripheral blood, collected on day 0 of AZD1222 vaccination. This rearrangement joins TRBV30 to TRBJ1-2; D is unresolved. The CDR3 coding sequence is TGTGCCTGGAGTGTACGAAGAGGTAGTTATGGCTACACCTTC. The encoded protein is CAWSVRRGSYGYTF.